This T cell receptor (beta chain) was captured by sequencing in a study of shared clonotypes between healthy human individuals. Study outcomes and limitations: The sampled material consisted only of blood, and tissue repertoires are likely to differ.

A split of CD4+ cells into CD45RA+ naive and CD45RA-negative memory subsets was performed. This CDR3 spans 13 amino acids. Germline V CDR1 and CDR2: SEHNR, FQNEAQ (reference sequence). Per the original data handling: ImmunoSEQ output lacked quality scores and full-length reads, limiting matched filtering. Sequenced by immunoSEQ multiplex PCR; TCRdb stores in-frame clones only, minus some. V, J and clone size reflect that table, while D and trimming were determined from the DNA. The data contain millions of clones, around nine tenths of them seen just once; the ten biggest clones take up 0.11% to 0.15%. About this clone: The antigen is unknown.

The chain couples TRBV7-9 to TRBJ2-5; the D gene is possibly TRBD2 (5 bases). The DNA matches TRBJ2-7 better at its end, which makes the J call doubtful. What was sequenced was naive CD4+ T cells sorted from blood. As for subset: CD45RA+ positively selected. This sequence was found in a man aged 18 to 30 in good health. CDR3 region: CASSQAGIHEQYF. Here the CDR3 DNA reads TGTGCCAGCAGCCAGGCGGGTATCCACGAGCAGTACTTC.